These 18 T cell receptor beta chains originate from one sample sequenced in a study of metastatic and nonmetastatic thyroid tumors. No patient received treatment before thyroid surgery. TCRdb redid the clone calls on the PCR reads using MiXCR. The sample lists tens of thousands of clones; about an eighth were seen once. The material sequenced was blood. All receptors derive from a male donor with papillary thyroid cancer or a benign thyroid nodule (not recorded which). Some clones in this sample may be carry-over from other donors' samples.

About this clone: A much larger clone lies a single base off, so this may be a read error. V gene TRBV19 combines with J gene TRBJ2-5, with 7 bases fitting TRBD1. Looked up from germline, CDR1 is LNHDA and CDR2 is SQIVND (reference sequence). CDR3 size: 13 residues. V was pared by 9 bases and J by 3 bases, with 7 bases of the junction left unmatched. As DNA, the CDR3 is TGTGCCAGCGCCACAGGGGACGAAGAGACCCAGTACTTC. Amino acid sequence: CASATGDEETQYF.

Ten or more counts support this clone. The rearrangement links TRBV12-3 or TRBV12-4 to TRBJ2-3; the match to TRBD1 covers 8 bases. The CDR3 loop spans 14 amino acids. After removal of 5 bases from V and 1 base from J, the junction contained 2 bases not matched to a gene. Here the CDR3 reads CASSTTGGTDTQYF. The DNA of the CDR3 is TGTGCCAGCAGTACGACAGGGGGCACAGATACGCAGTATTTT.

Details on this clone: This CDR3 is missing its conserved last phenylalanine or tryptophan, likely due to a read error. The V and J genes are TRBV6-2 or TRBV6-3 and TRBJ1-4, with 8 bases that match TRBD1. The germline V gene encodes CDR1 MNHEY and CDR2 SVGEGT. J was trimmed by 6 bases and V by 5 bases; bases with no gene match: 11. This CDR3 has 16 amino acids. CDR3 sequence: CASSLFMGTGDEKLFL. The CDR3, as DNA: TGTGCCAGCAGTCTTTTTATGGGGACAGGTGATGAAAAACTGTTTCTT.

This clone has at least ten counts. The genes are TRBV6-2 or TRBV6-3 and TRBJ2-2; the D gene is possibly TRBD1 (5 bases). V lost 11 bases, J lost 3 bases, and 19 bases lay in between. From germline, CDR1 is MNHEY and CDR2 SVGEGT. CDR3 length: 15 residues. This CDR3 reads CASNKQETHTGELFF. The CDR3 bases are TGTGCCTCCAACAAACAGGAGACACACACCGGGGAGCTGTTTTTT.

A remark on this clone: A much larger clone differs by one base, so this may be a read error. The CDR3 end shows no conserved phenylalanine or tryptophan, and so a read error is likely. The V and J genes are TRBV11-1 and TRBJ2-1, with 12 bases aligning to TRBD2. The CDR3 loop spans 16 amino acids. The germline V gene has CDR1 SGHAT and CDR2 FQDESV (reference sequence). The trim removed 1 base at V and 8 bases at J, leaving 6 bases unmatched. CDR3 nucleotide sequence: TGTGCCAGCAGCTTAGTCCCTAGCGGGAGGGGGGATGAGCAGTTCTCC. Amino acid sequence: CASSLVPSGRGDEQFS.

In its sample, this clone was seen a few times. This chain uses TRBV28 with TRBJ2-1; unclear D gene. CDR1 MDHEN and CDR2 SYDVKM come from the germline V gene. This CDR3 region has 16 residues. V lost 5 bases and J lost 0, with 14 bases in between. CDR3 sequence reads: CASSPALVVSYNEQFF. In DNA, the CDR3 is TGTGCCAGCAGTCCCGCGTTGGTGGTCTCCTACAATGAGCAGTTCTTC.

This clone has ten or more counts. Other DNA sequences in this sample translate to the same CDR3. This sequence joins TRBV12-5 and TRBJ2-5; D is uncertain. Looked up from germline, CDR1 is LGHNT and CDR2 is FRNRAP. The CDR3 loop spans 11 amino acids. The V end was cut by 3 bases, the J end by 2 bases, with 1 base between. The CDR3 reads CASGFQETQYF. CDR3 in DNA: TGTGCTAGTGGTTTTCAAGAGACCCAGTACTTC.

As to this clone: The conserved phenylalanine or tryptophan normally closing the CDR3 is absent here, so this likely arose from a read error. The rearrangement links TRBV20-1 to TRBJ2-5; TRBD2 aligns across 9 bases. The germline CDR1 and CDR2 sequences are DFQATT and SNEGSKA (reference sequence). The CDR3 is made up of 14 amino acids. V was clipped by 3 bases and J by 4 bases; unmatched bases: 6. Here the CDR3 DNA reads TGCAGTGCTAGGGCGGGAGGGCCAAGAGAGACCCAGTACTTA. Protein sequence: CSARAGGPRETQYL.

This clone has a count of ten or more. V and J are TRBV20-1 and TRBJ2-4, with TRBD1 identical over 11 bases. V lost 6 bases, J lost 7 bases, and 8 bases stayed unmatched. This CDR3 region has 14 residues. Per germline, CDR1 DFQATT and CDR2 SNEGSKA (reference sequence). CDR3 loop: CSAASGQGANIQYF. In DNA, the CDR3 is TGCAGTGCCGCGAGTGGACAGGGGGCGAACATTCAGTACTTC.

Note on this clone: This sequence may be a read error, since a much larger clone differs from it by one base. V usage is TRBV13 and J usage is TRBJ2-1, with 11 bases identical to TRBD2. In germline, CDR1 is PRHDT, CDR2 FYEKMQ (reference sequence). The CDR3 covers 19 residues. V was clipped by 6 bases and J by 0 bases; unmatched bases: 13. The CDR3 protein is CASRLTLAGASISYNEQFF. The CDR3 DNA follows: TGTGCCAGCAGGCTTACACTAGCGGGAGCCTCGATCTCCTACAATGAGCAGTTCTTC.

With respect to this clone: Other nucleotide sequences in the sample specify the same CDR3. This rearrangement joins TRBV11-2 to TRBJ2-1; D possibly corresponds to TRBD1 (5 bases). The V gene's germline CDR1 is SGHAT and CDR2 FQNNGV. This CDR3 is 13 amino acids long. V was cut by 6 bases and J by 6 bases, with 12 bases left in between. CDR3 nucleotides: TGTGCCAGCAGTTTCAACAGGATCAATGAGCAGTTCTTC. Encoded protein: CASSFNRINEQFF.

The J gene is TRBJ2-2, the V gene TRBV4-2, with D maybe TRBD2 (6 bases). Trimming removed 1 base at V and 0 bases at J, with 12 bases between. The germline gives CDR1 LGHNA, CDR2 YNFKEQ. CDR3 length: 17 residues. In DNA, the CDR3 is TGTGCCAGCAGCCAAGGTGGGAGGAGTCCGAACACCGGGGAGCTGTTTTTT. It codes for CASSQGGRSPNTGELFF.

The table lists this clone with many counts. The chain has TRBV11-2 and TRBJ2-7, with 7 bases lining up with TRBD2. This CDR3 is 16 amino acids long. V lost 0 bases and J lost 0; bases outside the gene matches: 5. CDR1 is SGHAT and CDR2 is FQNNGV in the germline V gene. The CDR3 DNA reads TGTGCCAGCAGCTTAGATATTAGCGGGTACTCCTACGAGCAGTACTTC. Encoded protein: CASSLDISGYSYEQYF. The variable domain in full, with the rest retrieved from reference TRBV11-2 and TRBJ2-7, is EAGVAQSPRYKIIEKRQSVAFWCNPISGHATLYWYQQILGQGPKLLIQFQNNGVVDDSQLPKDRFSAERLKGVDSTLKIQPAKLEDSAVYLCASSLDISGYSYEQYFGPGTRLTVT.

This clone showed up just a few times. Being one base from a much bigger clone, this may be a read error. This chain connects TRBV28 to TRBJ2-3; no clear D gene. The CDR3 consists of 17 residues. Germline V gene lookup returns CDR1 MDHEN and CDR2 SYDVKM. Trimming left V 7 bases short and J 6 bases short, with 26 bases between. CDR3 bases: TGTGCCAGCACTCCCCGTGCCTCCGGACCCTTGTACGATACGCAGTATTTT. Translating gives CASTPRASGPLYDTQYF.

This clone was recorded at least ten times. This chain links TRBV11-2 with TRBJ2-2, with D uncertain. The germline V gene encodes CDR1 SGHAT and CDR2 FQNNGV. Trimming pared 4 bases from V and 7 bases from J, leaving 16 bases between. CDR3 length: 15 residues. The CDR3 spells CASSSYRRSSGELFF. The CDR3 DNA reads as TGTGCCAGCAGCTCTTACCGCCGTAGTAGCGGGGAGCTGTTTTTT.

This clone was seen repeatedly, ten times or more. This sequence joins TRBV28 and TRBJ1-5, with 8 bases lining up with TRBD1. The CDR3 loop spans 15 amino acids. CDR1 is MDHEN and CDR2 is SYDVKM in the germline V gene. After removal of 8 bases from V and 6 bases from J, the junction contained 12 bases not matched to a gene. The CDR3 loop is CASQFSGGKGQPQHF. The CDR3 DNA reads TGTGCCAGCCAATTTTCAGGGGGCAAGGGTCAGCCCCAGCATTTT.

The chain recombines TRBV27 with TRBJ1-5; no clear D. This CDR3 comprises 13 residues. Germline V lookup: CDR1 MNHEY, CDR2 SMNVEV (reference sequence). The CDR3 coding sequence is TGTGCTAGCTCGTCGAGGGTGGACCAGCCCCAGCATTTT. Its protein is CASSSRVDQPQHF.

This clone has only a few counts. The CDR3 protein is CAIIPSAPGNTIYF. The CDR3 region has the DNA TGTGCCATCATCCCGAGTGCCCCTGGAAACACCATATATTTT. V and J are TRBV12-3 or TRBV12-4 and TRBJ1-3; D not certain. Trimming left V 10 bases short and J 2 bases short, with 15 bases between. This CDR3 comprises 14 residues.